The source of this TCR beta chain is a study of blood T cells in healthy people across ages. At the level of the study: Template switching caught about one barcoded beta molecule for each two T cells.

To note about this clonotype: Its target is unknown.

The study, taken as a whole, reports: Percentage of naive T cells showed a strong correlation with TCR beta diversity. Age advanced and TCR beta diversity per million T cells fell, roughly linearly. Diversity figures based on one million T cells were deemed too low.

The use of a sample-barcoded 5' primer and a J-beta primer mix characterized a second PCR of about 6 to 11 cycles. One entry per CDR3 protein results from TCRdb running MiXCR on the 5' RACE reads. The sample lists fewer than 1,000,000 distinct CDR3 sequences, about 42% seen once, with 18% in the top ten. Germline-derived CDR1 and CDR2 are SQVTM and ANQGSEA. The CDR3 extends over 11 amino acids. This TCR was recovered from an older man in good health. The sequenced material came from blood. The genes are TRBV29-1 and TRBJ2-7; D not resolved. CDR3 loop: CSAAGTYEQYF. The CDR3 bases are TGCAGTGCTGCAGGTACCTACGAGCAGTACTTC.